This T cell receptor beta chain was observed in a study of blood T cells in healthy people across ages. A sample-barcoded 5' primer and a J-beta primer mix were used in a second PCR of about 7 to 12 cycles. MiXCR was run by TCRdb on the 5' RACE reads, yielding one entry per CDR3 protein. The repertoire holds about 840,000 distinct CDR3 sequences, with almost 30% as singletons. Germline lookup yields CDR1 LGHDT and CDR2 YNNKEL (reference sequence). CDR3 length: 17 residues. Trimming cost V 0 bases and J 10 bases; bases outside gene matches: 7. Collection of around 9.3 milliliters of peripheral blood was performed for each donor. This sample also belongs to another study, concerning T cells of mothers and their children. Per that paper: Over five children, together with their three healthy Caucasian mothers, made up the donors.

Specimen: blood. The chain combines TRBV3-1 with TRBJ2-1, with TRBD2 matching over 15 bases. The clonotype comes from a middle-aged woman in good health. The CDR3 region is CASSQDGGLAGGGEQFF. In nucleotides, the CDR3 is TGTGCCAGCAGCCAAGATGGGGGACTAGCGGGGGGTGGGGAGCAGTTCTTC.